The entry below describes one T cell receptor (beta chain). Its antigen remains unknown. Expressed TCRB transcripts were sequenced after all isolated RNA was converted to cDNA. Sequencing used immunoSEQ multiplex PCR; TCRdb keeps in-frame clones, though not all of them. The sample holds around 250,000 clones, 27% seen once. CDR1 SNHLY and CDR2 FYNNEI come from the germline V gene. The CDR3 sequence is 14 residues long. The germline V and J ends were trimmed by 4 bases and 2 bases, with 8 bases remaining between them. These data belong to a study of beta chain features in type 1 diabetes. Overall study results and limits: No resolution was reached here on whether HLA type influences TCRB rearrangement. A moderate, significant TCRB CDR3 shortening appeared in type 1 diabetes across four CD4+ subsets.

The V gene is TRBV2, the J gene TRBJ2-2; D is unresolved. Sequencing used central memory CD4+ T cells from blood. The receptor comes from a man aged 25-45 years in good health. In DNA form, the CDR3 reads TGTGCCAGCAGTGGACCCCATAACACCGGGGAGCTGTTTTTT. Amino acids: CASSGPHNTGELFF.